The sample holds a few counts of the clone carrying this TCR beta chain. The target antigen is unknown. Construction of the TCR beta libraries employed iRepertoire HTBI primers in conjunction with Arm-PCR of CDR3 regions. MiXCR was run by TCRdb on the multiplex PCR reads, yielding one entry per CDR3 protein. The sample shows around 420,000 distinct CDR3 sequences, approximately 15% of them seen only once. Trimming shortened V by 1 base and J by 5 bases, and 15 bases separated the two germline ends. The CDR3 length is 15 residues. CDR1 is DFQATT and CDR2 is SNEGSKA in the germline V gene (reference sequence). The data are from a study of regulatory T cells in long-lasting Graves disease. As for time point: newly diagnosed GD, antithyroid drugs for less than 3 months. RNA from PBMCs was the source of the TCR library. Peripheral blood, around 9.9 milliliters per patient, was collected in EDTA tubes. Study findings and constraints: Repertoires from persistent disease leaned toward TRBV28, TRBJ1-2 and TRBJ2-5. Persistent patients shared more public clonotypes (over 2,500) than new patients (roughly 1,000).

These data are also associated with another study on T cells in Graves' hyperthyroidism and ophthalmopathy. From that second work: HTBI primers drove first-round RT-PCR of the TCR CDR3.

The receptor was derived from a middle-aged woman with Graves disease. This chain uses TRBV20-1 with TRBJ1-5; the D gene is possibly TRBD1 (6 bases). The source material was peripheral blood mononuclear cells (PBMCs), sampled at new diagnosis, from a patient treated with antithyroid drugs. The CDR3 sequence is CSARGLGGPHQPQHF. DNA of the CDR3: TGCAGTGCTAGAGGATTGGGGGGCCCCCATCAGCCCCAGCATTTT.